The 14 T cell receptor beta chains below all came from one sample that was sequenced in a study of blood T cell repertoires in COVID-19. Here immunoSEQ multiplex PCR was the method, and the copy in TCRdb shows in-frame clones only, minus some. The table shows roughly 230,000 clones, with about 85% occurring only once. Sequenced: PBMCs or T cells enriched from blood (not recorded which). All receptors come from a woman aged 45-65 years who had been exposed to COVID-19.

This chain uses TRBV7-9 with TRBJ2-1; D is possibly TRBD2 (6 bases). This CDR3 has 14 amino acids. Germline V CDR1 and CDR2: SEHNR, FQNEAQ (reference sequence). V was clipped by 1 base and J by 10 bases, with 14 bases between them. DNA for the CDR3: TGTGCCAGCAGCTTAGTCCTAGCGCAGTACGAGCAGTTCTTC. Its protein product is CASSLVLAQYEQFF. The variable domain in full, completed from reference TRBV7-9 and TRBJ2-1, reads DTGVSQNPRHKITKRGQNVTFRCDPISEHNRLYWYRQTLGQGPEFLTYFQNEAQLEKSRLLSDRFSAERPKGSFSTLEIQRTEQGDSAMYLCASSLVLAQYEQFFGPGTRLTVL.

CDR3 DNA: TGTGCCAGTAGTATTGATGGAGCAGGGTTGGGCGAGCAGTACTTC. Residues: CASSIDGAGLGEQYF. V gene TRBV19 combines with J gene TRBJ2-7, with D possibly being TRBD1 (5 bases). There are 15 residues in the CDR3. CDR1 is LNHDA and CDR2 is SQIVND in the germline V gene (reference sequence). The V gene lost 3 bases and the J gene lost 6 bases, with 18 bases spanning the gap. The entire variable domain, with the rest obtained from reference TRBV19 and TRBJ2-7, is as follows: DGGITQSPKYLFRKEGQNVTLSCEQNLNHDAMYWYRQDPGQGLRLIYYSQIVNDFQKGDIAEGYSVSREKKESFPLTVTSAQKNPTAFYLCASSIDGAGLGEQYFGPGTRLTVT.

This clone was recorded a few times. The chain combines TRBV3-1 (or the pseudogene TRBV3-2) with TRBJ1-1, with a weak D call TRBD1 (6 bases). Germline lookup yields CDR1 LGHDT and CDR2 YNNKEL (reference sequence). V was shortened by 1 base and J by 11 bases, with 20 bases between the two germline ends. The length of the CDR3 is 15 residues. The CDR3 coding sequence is TGTGCCAGCAGCCAAGTCGGGGGGGCCAGAAGTAGGGCTTTCTTT. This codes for CASSQVGGARSRAFF.

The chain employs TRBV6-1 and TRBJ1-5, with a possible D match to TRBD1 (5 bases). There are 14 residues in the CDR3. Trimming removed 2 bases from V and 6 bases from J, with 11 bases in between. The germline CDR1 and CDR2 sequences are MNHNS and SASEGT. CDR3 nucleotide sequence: TGTGCCAGCAGTGAAAATGGAGGGACTCAGCCCCAGCATTTT. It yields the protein CASSENGGTQPQHF.

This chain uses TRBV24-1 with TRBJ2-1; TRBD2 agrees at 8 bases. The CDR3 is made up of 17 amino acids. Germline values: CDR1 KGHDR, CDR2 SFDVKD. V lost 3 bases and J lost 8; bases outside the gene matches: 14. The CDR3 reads CATSDRRTSRSPDEQFF. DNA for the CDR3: TGTGCCACCAGTGATCGACGGACTAGCCGAAGTCCCGATGAGCAGTTCTTC.

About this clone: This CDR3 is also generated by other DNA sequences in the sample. DNA of the CDR3: TGTGCCAGCAGCCAGGACAGAGACTATGGCTACACCTTC. Translated: CASSQDRDYGYTF. This chain joins TRBV7-8 and TRBJ1-2; the D gene is possibly TRBD1 (6 bases). Between the trimmed V and J ends, which lost 5 bases and 3 bases, there was a span of 10 bases. The CDR3 is made up of 13 amino acids. Germline V gives CDR1 SGHVS, CDR2 FQNEAQ. The full variable domain, with the rest looked up from reference TRBV7-8 and TRBJ1-2, is GAGVSQSPRYKVAKRGQDVALRCDPISGHVSLFWYQQALGQGPEFLTYFQNEAQLDKSGLPSDRFFAERPEGSVSTLKIQRTQQEDSAVYLCASSQDRDYGYTFGSGTRLTVV.

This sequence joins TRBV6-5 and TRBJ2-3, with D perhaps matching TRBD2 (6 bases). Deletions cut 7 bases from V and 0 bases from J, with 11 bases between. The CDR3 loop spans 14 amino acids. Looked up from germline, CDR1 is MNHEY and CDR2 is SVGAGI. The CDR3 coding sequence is TGTGCCAGCACCCGGGACTCTAGCACAGATACGCAGTATTTT. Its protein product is CASTRDSSTDTQYF.

CDR3 nucleotide sequence: TGTGCCAGCAGCCAAGTAGGTAGCGGGACGTACAATGAGCAGTTCTTC. Translation: CASSQVGSGTYNEQFF. V gene TRBV3-1 (or the pseudogene TRBV3-2) combines with J gene TRBJ2-1; 8 bases are shared with TRBD2. In germline, CDR1 is LGHDT, CDR2 YNNKEL (reference sequence). This CDR3 has 16 residues. With V trimmed by 1 base and J by 4 bases, 6 bases remained unmatched.

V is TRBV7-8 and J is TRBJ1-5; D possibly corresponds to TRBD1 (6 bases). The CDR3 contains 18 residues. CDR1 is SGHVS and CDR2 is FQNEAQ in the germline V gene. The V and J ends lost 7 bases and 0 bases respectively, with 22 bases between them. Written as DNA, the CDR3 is TGTGCCAGCACCCGGACAGCCTTAGGGGTCCTTAGCAATCAGCCCCAGCATTTT. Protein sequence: CASTRTALGVLSNQPQHF.

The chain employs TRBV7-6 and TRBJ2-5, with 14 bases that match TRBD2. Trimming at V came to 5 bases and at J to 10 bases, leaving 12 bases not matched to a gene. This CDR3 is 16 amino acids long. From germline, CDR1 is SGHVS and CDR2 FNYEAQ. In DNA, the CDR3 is TGTGCCAGCAGCCCTCAATTGACTAGCGGGGGGGCCGTCCAGTACTTC. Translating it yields CASSPQLTSGGAVQYF.

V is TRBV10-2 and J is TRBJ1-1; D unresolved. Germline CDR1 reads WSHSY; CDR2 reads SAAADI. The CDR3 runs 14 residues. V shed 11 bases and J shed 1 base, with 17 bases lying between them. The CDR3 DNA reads TGCGCCTGCCGTGACGGGAAGGAGAACACTGAAGCTTTCTTT. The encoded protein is CACRDGKENTEAFF.

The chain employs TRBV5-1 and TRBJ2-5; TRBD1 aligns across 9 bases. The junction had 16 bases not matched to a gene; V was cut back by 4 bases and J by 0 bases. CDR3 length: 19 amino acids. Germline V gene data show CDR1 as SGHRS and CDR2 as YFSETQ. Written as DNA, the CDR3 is TGCGCCAGCAGCCGGGGGAGGAGGACAGGGGCTACTTACCAAGAGACCCAGTACTTC. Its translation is CASSRGRRTGATYQETQYF.

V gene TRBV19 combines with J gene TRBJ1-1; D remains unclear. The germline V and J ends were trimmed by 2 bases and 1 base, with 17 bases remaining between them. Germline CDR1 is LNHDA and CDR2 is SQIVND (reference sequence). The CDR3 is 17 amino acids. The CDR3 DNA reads TGTGCCAGTAGTATACCATCCACGCACGCCGGGAACACTGAAGCTTTCTTT. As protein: CASSIPSTHAGNTEAFF.

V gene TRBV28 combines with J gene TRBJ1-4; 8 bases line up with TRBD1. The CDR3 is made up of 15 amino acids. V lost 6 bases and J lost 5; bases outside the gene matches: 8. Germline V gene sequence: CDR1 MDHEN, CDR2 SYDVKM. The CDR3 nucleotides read TGTGCCAGCAGACTACAGGGGGTTATCAATGAAAAACTGTTTTTT. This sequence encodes CASRLQGVINEKLFF. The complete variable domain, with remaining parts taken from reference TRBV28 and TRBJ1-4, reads DVKVTQSSRYLVKRTGEKVFLECVQDMDHENMFWYRQDPGLGLRLIYFSYDVKMKEKGDIPEGYSVSREKKERFSLILESASTNQTSMYLCASRLQGVINEKLFFGSGTQLSVL.